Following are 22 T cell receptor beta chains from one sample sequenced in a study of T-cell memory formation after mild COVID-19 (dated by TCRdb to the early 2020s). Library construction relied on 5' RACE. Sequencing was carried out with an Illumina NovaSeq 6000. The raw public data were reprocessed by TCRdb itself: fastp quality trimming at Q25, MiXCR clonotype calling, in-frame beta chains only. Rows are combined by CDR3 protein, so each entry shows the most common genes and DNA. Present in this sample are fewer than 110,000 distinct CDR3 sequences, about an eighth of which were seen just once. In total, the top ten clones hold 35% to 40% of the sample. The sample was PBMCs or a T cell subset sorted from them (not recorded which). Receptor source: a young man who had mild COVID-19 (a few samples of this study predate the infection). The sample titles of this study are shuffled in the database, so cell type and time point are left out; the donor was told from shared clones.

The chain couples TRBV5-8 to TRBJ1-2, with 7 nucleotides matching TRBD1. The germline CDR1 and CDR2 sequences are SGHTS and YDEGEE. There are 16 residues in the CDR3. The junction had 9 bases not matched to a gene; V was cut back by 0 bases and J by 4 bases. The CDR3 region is CASSLARRDSSYGYTF. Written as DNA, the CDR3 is TGTGCCAGCAGCTTGGCTCGTCGGGACAGTTCCTATGGCTACACCTTC. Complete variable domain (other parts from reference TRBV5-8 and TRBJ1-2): EAGVTQSPTHLIKTRGQQATLRCSPISGHTSVYWYQQALGLGLQFLLWYDEGEERNRGNFPPRFSGRQFPNYSSELNVNALELEDSALYLCASSLARRDSSYGYTFGSGTRLTVV.

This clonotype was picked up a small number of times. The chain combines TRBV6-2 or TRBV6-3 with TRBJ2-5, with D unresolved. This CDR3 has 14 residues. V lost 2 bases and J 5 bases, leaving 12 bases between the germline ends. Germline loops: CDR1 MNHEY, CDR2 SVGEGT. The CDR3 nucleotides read TGTGCCAGCAGTTACCCCTACGATGTGGAGACCCAGTACTTC. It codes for CASSYPYDVETQYF.

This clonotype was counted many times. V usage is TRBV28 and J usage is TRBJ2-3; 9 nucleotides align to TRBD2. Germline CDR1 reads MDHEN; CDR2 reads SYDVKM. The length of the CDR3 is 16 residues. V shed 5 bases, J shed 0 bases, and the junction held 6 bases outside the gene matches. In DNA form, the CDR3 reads TGTGCCAGCAGTGTAGCGGGGGCTCTGAGCACAGATACGCAGTATTTT. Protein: CASSVAGALSTDTQYF.

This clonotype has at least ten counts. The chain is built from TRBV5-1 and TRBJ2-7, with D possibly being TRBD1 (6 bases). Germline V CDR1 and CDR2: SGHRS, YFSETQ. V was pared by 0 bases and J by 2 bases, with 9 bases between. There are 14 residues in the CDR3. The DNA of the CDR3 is TGCGCCAGCAGCTTGGGACAGGAAGCCTACGAGCAGTACTTC. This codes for CASSLGQEAYEQYF.

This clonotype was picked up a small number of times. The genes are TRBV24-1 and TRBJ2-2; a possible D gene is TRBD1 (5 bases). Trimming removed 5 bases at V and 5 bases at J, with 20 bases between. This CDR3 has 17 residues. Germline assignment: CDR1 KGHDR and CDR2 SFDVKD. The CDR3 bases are TGTGCCACCAGTGTTAACAGGCCCCTTTCCTTGACCGGGGAGCTGTTTTTT. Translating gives CATSVNRPLSLTGELFF.

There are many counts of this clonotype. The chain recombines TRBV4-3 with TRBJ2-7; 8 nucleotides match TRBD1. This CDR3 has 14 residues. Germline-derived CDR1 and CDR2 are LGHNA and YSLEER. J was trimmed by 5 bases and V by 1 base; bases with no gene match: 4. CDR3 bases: TGCGCCAGCAGCCAAGGGGACAGGTCCAACGAGCAGTACTTC. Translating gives CASSQGDRSNEQYF.

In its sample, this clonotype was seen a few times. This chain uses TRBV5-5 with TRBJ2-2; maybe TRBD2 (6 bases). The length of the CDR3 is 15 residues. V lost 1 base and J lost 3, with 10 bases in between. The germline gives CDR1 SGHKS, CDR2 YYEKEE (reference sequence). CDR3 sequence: CASSLSWGDTGELFF. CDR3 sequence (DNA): TGTGCCAGCAGCTTGTCATGGGGGGACACCGGGGAGCTGTTTTTT.

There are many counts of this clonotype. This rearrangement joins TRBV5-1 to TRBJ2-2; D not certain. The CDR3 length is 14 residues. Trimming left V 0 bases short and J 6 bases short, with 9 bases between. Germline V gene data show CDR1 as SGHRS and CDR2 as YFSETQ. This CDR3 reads CASSLDSDAGELFF. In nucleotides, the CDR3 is TGCGCCAGCAGCTTGGACAGCGATGCCGGGGAGCTGTTTTTT.

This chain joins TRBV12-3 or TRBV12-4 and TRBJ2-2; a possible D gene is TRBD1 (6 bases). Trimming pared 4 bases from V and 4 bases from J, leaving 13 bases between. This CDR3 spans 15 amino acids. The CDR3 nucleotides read TGTGCCAGCAGTTCCCGGGACAAGCTCACCGGGGAGCTGTTTTTT. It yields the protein CASSSRDKLTGELFF.

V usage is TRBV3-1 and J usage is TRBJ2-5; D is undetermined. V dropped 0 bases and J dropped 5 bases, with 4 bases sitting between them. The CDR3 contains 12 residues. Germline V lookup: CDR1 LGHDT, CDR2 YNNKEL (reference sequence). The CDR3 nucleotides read TGTGCCAGCAGCCAAGACTTCGAGACCCAGTACTTC. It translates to CASSQDFETQYF.

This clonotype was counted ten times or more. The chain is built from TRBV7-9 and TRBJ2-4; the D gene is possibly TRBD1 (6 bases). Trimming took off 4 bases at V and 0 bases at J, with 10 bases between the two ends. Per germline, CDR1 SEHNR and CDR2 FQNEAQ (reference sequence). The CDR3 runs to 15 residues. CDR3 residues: CASSSTGSAKNIQYF. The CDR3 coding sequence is TGTGCCAGCAGCTCCACAGGGTCAGCCAAAAACATTCAGTACTTC.

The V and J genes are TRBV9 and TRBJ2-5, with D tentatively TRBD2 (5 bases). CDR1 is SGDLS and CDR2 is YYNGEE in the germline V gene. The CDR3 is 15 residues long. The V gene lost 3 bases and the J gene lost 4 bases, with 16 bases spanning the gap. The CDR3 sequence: CASSAFSGSGETQYF. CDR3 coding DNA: TGTGCCAGCAGCGCATTCTCGGGGTCCGGAGAGACCCAGTACTTC.

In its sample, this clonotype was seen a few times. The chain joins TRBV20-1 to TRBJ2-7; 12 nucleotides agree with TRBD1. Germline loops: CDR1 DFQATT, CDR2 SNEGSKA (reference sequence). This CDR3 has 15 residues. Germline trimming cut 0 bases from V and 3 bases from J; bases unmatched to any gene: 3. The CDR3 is CSARDRDRGHYEQYF. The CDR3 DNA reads TGCAGTGCTAGAGATAGGGACAGGGGGCACTACGAGCAGTACTTC.

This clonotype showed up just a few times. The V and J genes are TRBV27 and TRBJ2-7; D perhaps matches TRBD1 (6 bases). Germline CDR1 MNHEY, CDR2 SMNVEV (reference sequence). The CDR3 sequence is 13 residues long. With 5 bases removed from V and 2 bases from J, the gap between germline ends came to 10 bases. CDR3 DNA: TGTGCCAGCAGTCTCACAGGGACCTACGAGCAGTACTTC. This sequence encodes CASSLTGTYEQYF.

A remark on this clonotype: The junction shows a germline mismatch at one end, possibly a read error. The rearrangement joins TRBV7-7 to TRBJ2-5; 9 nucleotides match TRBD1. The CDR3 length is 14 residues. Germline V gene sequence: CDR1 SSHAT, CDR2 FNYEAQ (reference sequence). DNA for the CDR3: TGTGCTAGCAGCCCACGGACAGGGGAAGAGACCCAGTACTTC. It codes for CASSPRTGEETQYF.

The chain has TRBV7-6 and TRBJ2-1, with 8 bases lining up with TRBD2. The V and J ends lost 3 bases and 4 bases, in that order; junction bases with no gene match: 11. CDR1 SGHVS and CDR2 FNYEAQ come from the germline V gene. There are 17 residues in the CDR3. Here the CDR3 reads CASSLGVGGGIYNEQFF. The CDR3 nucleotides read TGTGCCAGCAGCTTGGGGGTCGGCGGGGGGATATACAATGAGCAGTTCTTC. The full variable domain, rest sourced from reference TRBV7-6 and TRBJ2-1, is GAGVSQSPRYKVTKRGQDVALRCDPISGHVSLYWYRQALGQGPEFLTYFNYEAQQDKSGLPNDRFSAERPEGSISTLTIQRTEQRDSAMYRCASSLGVGGGIYNEQFFGPGTRLTVL.

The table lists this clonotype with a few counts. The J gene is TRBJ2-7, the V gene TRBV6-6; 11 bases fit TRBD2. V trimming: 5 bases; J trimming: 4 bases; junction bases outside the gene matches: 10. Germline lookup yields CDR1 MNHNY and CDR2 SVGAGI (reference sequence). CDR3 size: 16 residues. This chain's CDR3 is CASSPRLAGRSYEQYV. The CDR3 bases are TGTGCCAGCAGTCCGCGACTAGCGGGGAGGTCTTACGAGCAGTACGTC.

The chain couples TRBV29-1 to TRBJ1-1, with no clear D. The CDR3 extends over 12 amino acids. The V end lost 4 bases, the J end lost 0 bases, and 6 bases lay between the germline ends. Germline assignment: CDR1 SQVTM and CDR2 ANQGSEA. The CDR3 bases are TGCAGCGTTGGGAAAATGAACACTGAAGCTTTCTTT. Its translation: CSVGKMNTEAFF. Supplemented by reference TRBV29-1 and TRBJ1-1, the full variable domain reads SAVISQKPSRDICQRGTSLTIQCQVDSQVTMMFWYRQQPGQSLTLIATANQGSEATYESGFVIDKFPISRPNLTFSTLTVSNMSPEDSSIYLCSVGKMNTEAFFGQGTRLTVV.

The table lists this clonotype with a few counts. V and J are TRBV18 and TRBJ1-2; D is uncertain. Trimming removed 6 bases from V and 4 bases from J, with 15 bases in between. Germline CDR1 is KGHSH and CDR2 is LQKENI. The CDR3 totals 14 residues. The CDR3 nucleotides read TGTGCCAGCTCCCCCGTTGGGGTAGGCTATGGCTACACCTTC. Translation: CASSPVGVGYGYTF.

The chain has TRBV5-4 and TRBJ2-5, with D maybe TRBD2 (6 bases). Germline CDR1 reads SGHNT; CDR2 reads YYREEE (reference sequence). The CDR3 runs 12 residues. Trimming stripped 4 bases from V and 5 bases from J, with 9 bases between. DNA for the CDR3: TGTGCCAGCAGCATAGCGGAGGAGACCCAGTACTTC. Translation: CASSIAEETQYF.

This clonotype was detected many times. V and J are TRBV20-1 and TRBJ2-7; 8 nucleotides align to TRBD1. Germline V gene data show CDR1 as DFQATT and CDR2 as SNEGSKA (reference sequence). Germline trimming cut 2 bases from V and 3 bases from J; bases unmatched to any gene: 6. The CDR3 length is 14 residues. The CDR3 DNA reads TGCAGTGCTAGACCACCGGACAGGGACTACGAGCAGTACGTC. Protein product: CSARPPDRDYEQYV.

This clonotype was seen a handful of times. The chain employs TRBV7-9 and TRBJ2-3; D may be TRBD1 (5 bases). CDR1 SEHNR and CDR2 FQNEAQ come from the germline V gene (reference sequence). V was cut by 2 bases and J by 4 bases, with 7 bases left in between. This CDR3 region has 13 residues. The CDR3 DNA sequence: TGTGCCAGCAGCTTAACACAGGCAGATACGCAGTATTTT. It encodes CASSLTQADTQYF.